The entry below describes one T cell receptor beta chain. Its antigen is unknown. The record originates from a study of shared clonotypes between healthy human individuals. Clones were sequenced by immunoSEQ multiplex PCR, and TCRdb holds only the in-frame ones, with some missing. In the table there are 1.6 million or so clones, 96% of which are singletons. Study-level points and caveats: A few donors showed sharing of around 5% of naive CD4 clonotypes. The generation probabilities recorded for non-shared clonotypes fell below those of clonotypes shared by all four donors.

Germline loops: CDR1 KGHSH, CDR2 LQKENI. The CDR3 extends over 18 amino acids. The junction had 12 bases not matched to a gene; V was cut back by 4 bases and J by 4 bases. The chain recombines TRBV18 with TRBJ2-3; 12 nucleotides agree with TRBD2. What was sequenced was naive CD4+ T cells sorted from blood. Subset of the sample: CD45RA+ positively selected. The receptor was isolated from a man aged 25-45 years in good health. The CDR3 DNA reads TGTGCCAGCTCACAGGGGATGACTAGCGGGAGAAAAGCAGATACGCAGTATTTT. Translating gives CASSQGMTSGRKADTQYF.